These 14 T cell receptor beta chains were all obtained from the same sample, sequenced in a study of blood T cells in healthy people across ages. The second PCR ran about 6 to 11 cycles with a sample-barcoded 5' primer and J-beta primers. Each CDR3 protein is one row after TCRdb ran MiXCR on the 5' RACE reads. The data show 700,000 or so distinct CDR3 sequences, with 20% to 25% seen just once and 22% held by the top ten. The sequencing sample was made of blood. All receptors come from a man between 65 and 85 years old in good health.

This clonotype came up a few times. The rearrangement uses TRBV28 and TRBJ1-2; D may be TRBD1 (6 bases). Germline loops: CDR1 MDHEN, CDR2 SYDVKM. This CDR3 region has 13 residues. Deletions cut 5 bases from V and 1 base from J, with 8 bases between. The CDR3 DNA reads TGTGCCAGCAGTCGGGACATTAACTATGGCTACACCTTC. Protein: CASSRDINYGYTF.

Comment on this clonotype: A junction end diverges from the germline sequence, so it may reflect a read error. The chain couples TRBV6-5 to TRBJ2-3; D may be TRBD2 (5 bases). Germline assignment: CDR1 MNHEY and CDR2 SVGAGI. This CDR3 is 14 amino acids long. The CDR3 protein is CVSSPPGDTDTQYF. CDR3 DNA: TGTGTCAGCAGTCCCCCCGGGGACACAGATACGCAGTATTTT.

This clonotype turned up a few times. At one end, the junction sequence differs from germline, possibly due to a read error. The chain has TRBV28 and TRBJ2-7; possible D gene TRBD2, 5 bases. Germline assignment: CDR1 MDHEN and CDR2 SYDVKM. This CDR3 contains 11 residues. The CDR3 DNA is TGTGCCAGCCGGAGGTTATACGAGCAGCACTTC. This encodes CASRRLYEQHF.

This clonotype was counted between two and nine times. The rearrangement uses TRBV14 and TRBJ2-5; D gene unclear. Germline lookup yields CDR1 SGHDN and CDR2 FVKESK. This CDR3 has 12 residues. The ends were cut back, 4 bases at V and 5 bases at J, with 8 bases in the middle. Here the CDR3 DNA reads TGTGCCAGCAGCCCGGATTGGGAGACCCAGTACTTC. Its protein product is CASSPDWETQYF.

The table lists this clonotype with a few counts. The CDR3 DNA sequence: TGCGCCAGCAGACTCTCCGTAACAGGCGGGGAGCTGTTTTTT. Residues: CASRLSVTGGELFF. The chain carries TRBV4-3 and TRBJ2-2, with D possibly matching TRBD1 (5 bases). Germline V gene lookup returns CDR1 LGHNA and CDR2 YSLEER. Deletions cut 6 bases from V and 7 bases from J, with 15 bases between. This CDR3 has 14 amino acids.

This clonotype was recorded at least ten times. This chain uses TRBV7-2 with TRBJ2-5; tentative D call: TRBD2 (6 bases). The CDR3 is made up of 15 amino acids. V was shortened by 1 base and J by 4 bases, with 13 bases between the two germline ends. CDR1 and CDR2 (germline): SGHTA, FQGNSA. Here the CDR3 reads CASSLGLVSAETQYF. CDR3 coding DNA: TGTGCCAGCAGCTTAGGACTAGTTTCGGCAGAGACCCAGTACTTC.

The CDR3 is CASSRGQVNQPQHF. As DNA, the CDR3 is TGTGCCAGCAGCCGGGGACAGGTAAATCAGCCCCAGCATTTT. This sequence joins TRBV12-3 or TRBV12-4 and TRBJ1-5; 8 bases map to TRBD1. V lost 6 bases to trimming and J lost 4 bases; unmatched junction nucleotides: 5. The CDR3 consists of 14 residues.

A few counts support this clonotype. The chain joins TRBV12-3 or TRBV12-4 to TRBJ2-3; 8 nucleotides match TRBD2. This CDR3 spans 16 amino acids. Trimming removed 6 bases from V and 8 bases from J; junction bases left unmatched: 16. The CDR3 DNA reads as TGTGCCAGCAGGGGAACCGGACTAGCTGGAGAGGGTACGCAGTATTTT. It encodes CASRGTGLAGEGTQYF.

V is TRBV7-2 and J is TRBJ2-2; D perhaps matches TRBD1 (5 bases). The V and J ends lost 4 bases and 4 bases respectively, with 13 bases between them. From germline, CDR1 is SGHTA and CDR2 FQGNSA. The length of the CDR3 is 15 residues. The CDR3 nucleotides are TGTGCCAGCAGCTCCCCGACAGCTATCACCGGGGAGCTGTTTTTT. This sequence encodes CASSSPTAITGELFF. Full variable domain (missing parts from reference TRBV7-2 and TRBJ2-2): GAGVSQSPSNKVTEKGKDVELRCDPISGHTALYWYRQSLGQGLEFLIYFQGNSAPDKSGLPSDRFSAERTGGSVSTLTIQRTQQEDSAVYLCASSSPTAITGELFFGEGSRLTVL.

The chain employs TRBV28 and TRBJ2-1; possibly TRBD1 or TRBD2 for D (6 bases each). Judging by the DNA end, TRBJ2-5 fits better; the J call may be wrong. The germline CDR1 and CDR2 sequences are MDHEN and SYDVKM. The CDR3 spans 12 residues. The CDR3: CASIGGSETQYF. The CDR3 nucleotides read TGTGCCAGCATCGGGGGCTCGGAGACCCAGTACTTC.

This chain joins TRBV28 and TRBJ2-3; D ambiguous. V lost 2 bases and J 0 bases, leaving 12 bases between the germline ends. The germline V gene has CDR1 MDHEN and CDR2 SYDVKM. The CDR3 runs 16 residues. The CDR3 loop is CASSLIAYSSTDTQYF. CDR3 DNA sequence: TGTGCCAGCAGTTTAATCGCCTACTCTAGCACAGATACGCAGTATTTT.

This clonotype was found a few times. The rearrangement links TRBV12-3 or TRBV12-4 to TRBJ2-3, with TRBD1 as a possible D gene (6 bases). V was cut by 5 bases and J by 0 bases, with 15 bases left in between. The CDR3 consists of 16 residues. CDR3 bases: TGTGCCAGCAGTCCCCGGGACATCTCTAGCACAGATACGCAGTATTTT. Translation gives CASSPRDISSTDTQYF.

This clonotype occurred a few times. One end of the junction varies from germline; a read error may be responsible. The rearrangement uses TRBV5-1 and TRBJ1-2, with 8 bases fitting TRBD1. The germline gives CDR1 SGHRS, CDR2 YFSETQ. The CDR3 totals 14 residues. The CDR3: CASSLDDWTGTVYF. The CDR3 bases are TGCGCCAGCAGCTTGGATGACTGGACAGGGACGGTTTACTTC.

In this sample, this clonotype turned up a few times. The chain recombines TRBV6-8 with TRBJ2-7, with D possibly matching TRBD2 (5 bases). Germline V gene data show CDR1 as MNHGY and CDR2 as SAAAGT. V was shortened by 6 bases and J by 0 bases, with 12 bases between the two germline ends. CDR3 length: 14 residues. The CDR3 region has the DNA TGTGCCAGCAGGTGGAGGCTTTCCTCCTACGAGCAGTACTTC. As protein: CASRWRLSSYEQYF.